The entry below describes one T cell receptor (beta chain). No antigen is known for it. These data come from a study of cytomegalovirus exposure and HLA in healthy donors. PCR was performed using 60 Vbeta and 13 Jbeta primers. Profiled with immunoSEQ multiplex PCR; TCRdb holds only in-frame clones, not every one. This sample contains more than 90,000 clones. The CDR3 has 16 amino acids. Between the trimmed V and J ends, which lost 2 bases and 2 bases, there was a span of 13 bases. Germline-derived CDR1 and CDR2 are MNHEY and SVGAGI. Study-wide results and caveats: When a later analysis was performed, an Asian-associated ancestry cluster reportedly had fewer N-insertions than the roughly 700-donor mean. Sequence variants that were highly shared formed a cluster that was likely a sequencing artifact. The study listed approximately 170 cytomegalovirus-associated TCR beta chains. Later analysis demonstrated an association between a missense DCLRE1C variant and TCR beta V- and J-gene trimming.

The receptor was isolated from a man aged 25-40 years in good health and CMV-seronegative. The sample consisted of PBMCs. The chain uses TRBV6-5 and TRBJ2-4; TRBD1 is a possible D gene (6 bases). In DNA form, the CDR3 reads TGTGCCAGCAGTTACACCCAGGGGAACACCAAAAACATTCAGTACTTC. Amino acid sequence: CASSYTQGNTKNIQYF.